The 20 T cell receptor beta chains presented below share a single source sample, sequenced in a study of T cells in Graves' hyperthyroidism and ophthalmopathy. Researchers took RNA transcripts and amplified the TCR beta CDR3 regions from them. The HTBI primer set was used in a first-round RT-PCR of the TCR CDR3. Each CDR3 protein gets one entry after TCRdb re-called the multiplex PCR reads with MiXCR. The sample yields some 440,000 distinct CDR3 sequences, around 16% seen once. Material: blood. The receptors here all came from a young woman with Graves' hyperthyroidism.

This clonotype occurred many times. The genes are TRBV12-3 or TRBV12-4 and TRBJ1-6; tentatively, D is TRBD1 (5 bases). This CDR3 comprises 13 residues. The V end lost 5 bases, the J end lost 10 bases, and 12 bases lay between the germline ends. DNA for the CDR3: TGTGCCAGCAGTCTAGGGGCTAACTCACCCCTCCACTTT. It yields the protein CASSLGANSPLHF.

This clonotype was counted ten times or more. V is TRBV9 and J is TRBJ2-5; TRBD1 or TRBD2 may be the D gene (5 bases each). This CDR3 has 16 amino acids. CDR1 is SGDLS, CDR2 YYNGEE, per germline. The V end was cut by 4 bases, the J end by 0 bases, with 16 bases between. CDR3 protein: CASSPGDAKYQETQYF. The CDR3 DNA reads TGTGCCAGCAGCCCCGGGGACGCGAAGTACCAAGAGACCCAGTACTTC.

This clonotype was detected many times. The chain has TRBV20-1 and TRBJ2-3, with 10 bases fitting TRBD2. Germline CDR1 DFQATT, CDR2 SNEGSKA (reference sequence). V shed 6 bases, J shed 5 bases, and the junction held 5 bases outside the gene matches. The CDR3 length is 13 residues. The DNA of the CDR3 is TGCAGTGCCACTCGACTAGCGGGAGATACGCAGTATTTT. It specifies CSATRLAGDTQYF.

This clonotype has only a few counts. The CDR3, as DNA: TGTGCCTGGAGTGTAAAGCCGTCTGGAAACACCATATATTTT. Encoded protein: CAWSVKPSGNTIYF. This sequence joins TRBV30 and TRBJ1-3, with unresolved D. The ends were cut back, 0 bases at V and 1 base at J, with 7 bases in the middle. This CDR3 contains 14 residues. CDR1 and CDR2 (germline): GTSNPN, SVGIG (reference sequence).

Worth noting for this clonotype: The junction and the germline gene differ at one end; a read error may be behind it. The genes are TRBV6-1 and TRBJ1-6; 8 nucleotides agree with TRBD1. Germline CDR1 and CDR2: MNHNS and SASEGT. This CDR3 is 16 amino acids long. The CDR3 sequence: CASSLDRGSCNSPLHF. In DNA form, the CDR3 reads TGTGCCAGCAGCCTCGACAGGGGCTCCTGTAATTCACCCCTCCACTTT.

This clonotype appeared many times. CDR3 in amino acids: CASSADTVGYEQYF. The CDR3 DNA sequence: TGTGCCAGCAGCGCCGATACGGTGGGGTACGAGCAGTACTTC. The chain carries TRBV9 and TRBJ2-7; D is undetermined. CDR3 length: 14 amino acids. From germline, CDR1 is SGDLS and CDR2 YYNGEE. Trimming stripped 3 bases from V and 4 bases from J, with 14 bases between.

This clonotype was seen many times. The chain carries TRBV3-1 and TRBJ2-4; a weak D match, TRBD1 (6 bases). The germline V and J ends were trimmed by 4 bases and 0 bases, with 10 bases remaining between them. The CDR3 length is 15 residues. Germline loops: CDR1 LGHDT, CDR2 YNNKEL (reference sequence). In DNA, the CDR3 is TGTGCCAGCAGCCCGGGACAAAGAGCCAAAAACATTCAGTACTTC. Encoded protein: CASSPGQRAKNIQYF.

This clonotype appeared many times. J is TRBJ2-1 and V is TRBV9, with D possibly called TRBD1 or TRBD2 (5 bases each). Germline V CDR1 and CDR2: SGDLS, YYNGEE. This CDR3 has 13 amino acids. Trimming removed 4 bases at V and 5 bases at J, with 10 bases between. In DNA, the CDR3 is TGTGCCAGCAGCCCTTGGGACCACAATGAGCAGTTCTTC. As protein: CASSPWDHNEQFF.

This clonotype turned up a few times. The CDR3 nucleotides read TGTGCCGGCGCTATGGGCCATGAGGCCGGGGAGCTGTTTTTT. Protein: CAGAMGHEAGELFF. V and J are TRBV6-1 and TRBJ2-2; D not resolved. This CDR3 region has 14 residues. V lost 11 bases and J lost 6, with 19 bases in between. The germline V gene has CDR1 MNHNS and CDR2 SASEGT.

This clonotype was detected many times. V and J are TRBV5-1 and TRBJ1-4; D call uncertain. The germline V and J ends were trimmed by 0 bases and 7 bases, with 10 bases remaining between them. Germline-derived CDR1 and CDR2 are SGHRS and YFSETQ. The CDR3 has 14 residues. CDR3 nucleotide sequence: TGCGCCAGCAGCTTGGGACCGGATGGTGAAAAACTGTTTTTT. It specifies CASSLGPDGEKLFF.

This clonotype was counted at least ten times. The CDR3 loop is CSVGGLRGKNTEAFF. The CDR3 region has the DNA TGCAGCGTTGGGGGACTAAGGGGAAAGAACACTGAAGCTTTCTTT. The rearrangement uses TRBV29-1 and TRBJ1-1; tentatively, D is TRBD1 (5 bases). The CDR3 consists of 15 residues. The ends were cut back, 4 bases at V and 1 base at J, with 16 bases in the middle. Germline values: CDR1 SQVTM, CDR2 ANQGSEA.

This clonotype was detected ten times or more. This chain connects TRBV12-3 or TRBV12-4 to TRBJ2-1; 7 nucleotides line up with TRBD1. The CDR3 has 17 amino acids. The J segment lost 0 bases and the V segment lost 2 bases, leaving 7 bases of the junction unmatched. The chain's CDR3 is CASSLNRGPSSYNEQFF. CDR3 nucleotides: TGTGCCAGCAGTTTAAATAGGGGGCCAAGCTCCTACAATGAGCAGTTCTTC.

This clonotype came up many times. V is TRBV20-1 and J is TRBJ2-1, with TRBD2 identical over 10 bases. CDR3 length: 14 residues. V lost 6 bases, J lost 3 bases, and 5 bases stayed unmatched. The germline CDR1 and CDR2 sequences are DFQATT and SNEGSKA (reference sequence). The CDR3 DNA sequence: TGCAGTGCGACCGGACTAGCGGACTACAATGAGCAGTTCTTC. It specifies CSATGLADYNEQFF.

This clonotype was picked up many times. The V call is TRBV5-1, the J call TRBJ2-3; 9 positions match TRBD2. Germline V CDR1 and CDR2: SGHRS, YFSETQ. The trim removed 0 bases at V and 4 bases at J, leaving 6 bases unmatched. There are 16 residues in the CDR3. CDR3: CASSLGSSGIADTQYF. DNA of the CDR3: TGCGCCAGCAGCTTGGGGTCTAGCGGGATAGCAGATACGCAGTATTTT.

The table lists this clonotype with a few counts. This sequence joins TRBV19 and TRBJ1-5; 8 positions match TRBD1. Unmatched junction bases numbered 8, after V lost 6 bases and J lost 4 bases. This CDR3 has 15 amino acids. Per germline, CDR1 LNHDA and CDR2 SQIVND (reference sequence). The CDR3 nucleotides read TGTGCCAGTAGGACTGGGACAGGCGTGAATCAGCCCCAGCATTTT. This gives the protein CASRTGTGVNQPQHF.

V is TRBV4-2 and J is TRBJ2-3; D assignment may be TRBD1 or TRBD2 (5 bases each). Germline assignment: CDR1 LGHNA and CDR2 YNFKEQ. The CDR3 totals 17 residues. Trimming shortened V by 4 bases and J by 2 bases, and 19 bases separated the two germline ends. CDR3 DNA sequence: TGTGCCAGCAGCCCGGGGACGGGGCGAACAAACACAGATACGCAGTATTTT. Translated, it gives CASSPGTGRTNTDTQYF.

The chain couples TRBV28 to TRBJ2-3, with 13 bases lining up with TRBD2. Trimming took 7 bases from V and 6 from J; bases not matched to a gene: 7. The CDR3 length is 15 residues. The germline V gene has CDR1 MDHEN and CDR2 SYDVKM. This chain's CDR3 is CASTVGLAGADTQYF. The CDR3 DNA reads as TGTGCCAGCACCGTCGGACTAGCGGGAGCTGATACGCAGTATTTT. The full variable domain, completed using reference TRBV28 and TRBJ2-3, is DVKVTQSSRYLVKRTGEKVFLECVQDMDHENMFWYRQDPGLGLRLIYFSYDVKMKEKGDIPEGYSVSREKKERFSLILESASTNQTSMYLCASTVGLAGADTQYFGPGTRLTVL.

This clonotype was detected ten times or more. CDR3 sequence (DNA): TGCAGCGTTGAACCCAGGGACGGCACCGGGGAGCTGTTTTTT. It is translated as CSVEPRDGTGELFF. The chain recombines TRBV29-1 with TRBJ2-2; D may match TRBD1 or TRBD2 (5 bases each). Trimming pared 2 bases from V and 4 bases from J, leaving 11 bases between. CDR3 length: 14 residues. In germline, CDR1 is SQVTM, CDR2 ANQGSEA.

This clonotype occurred many times. V gene TRBV7-8 combines with J gene TRBJ2-4; D possibly corresponds to TRBD1 (6 bases). V was pared by 5 bases and J by 1 base, with 21 bases between. The CDR3 runs to 18 residues. The germline CDR1 and CDR2 sequences are SGHVS and FQNEAQ. CDR3 nucleotide sequence: TGTGCCAGCAGCCTCAGACAGGATACGACAAGGGCCAAAAACATTCAGTACTTC. As protein: CASSLRQDTTRAKNIQYF.

In its sample, this clonotype was seen many times. The chain recombines TRBV6-1 with TRBJ2-6; 7 bases are a match to TRBD2. Germline CDR1 reads MNHNS; CDR2 reads SASEGT. V was clipped by 5 bases and J by 11 bases; unmatched bases: 6. The CDR3 has 13 residues. CDR3 nucleotides: TGTGCCAGCAGTTTCCAGGGAGGGGACGTCCTGACTTTC. It specifies CASSFQGGDVLTF.